This T cell receptor beta chain was captured by sequencing in a study of human thymus T cells. With respect to this clone: Its cognate antigen is unknown.

Clones were sequenced by immunoSEQ multiplex PCR, and TCRdb holds only the in-frame ones, with some missing. The sample includes tens of thousands of clones, 85% to 95% of them seen just once. Germline V gives CDR1 SGHNT, CDR2 YENEEA. The CDR3 spans 12 residues. The V and J ends lost 0 bases and 2 bases respectively, with 1 base between them. Whole-study findings and limits: Repertoires from thymus and blood appeared to show biased V and J gene usage.

Having surgery to correct congenital heart defects, healthy Finnish infants acted as the donors. A roughly 0.45-1 mL peripheral blood aliquot was taken intraoperatively from four of eight donors. Genomic DNA was extracted from every available blood leukocyte. The V gene is TRBV11-3, the J gene TRBJ2-5; D remains ambiguous. The source is a boy in the first two years of life with a congenital heart defect but otherwise immunologically healthy. The sample consisted of blood. CDR3 bases: TGTGCCAGCAGCTTAGATCAAGAGACCCAGTACTTC. Its protein product is CASSLDQETQYF.